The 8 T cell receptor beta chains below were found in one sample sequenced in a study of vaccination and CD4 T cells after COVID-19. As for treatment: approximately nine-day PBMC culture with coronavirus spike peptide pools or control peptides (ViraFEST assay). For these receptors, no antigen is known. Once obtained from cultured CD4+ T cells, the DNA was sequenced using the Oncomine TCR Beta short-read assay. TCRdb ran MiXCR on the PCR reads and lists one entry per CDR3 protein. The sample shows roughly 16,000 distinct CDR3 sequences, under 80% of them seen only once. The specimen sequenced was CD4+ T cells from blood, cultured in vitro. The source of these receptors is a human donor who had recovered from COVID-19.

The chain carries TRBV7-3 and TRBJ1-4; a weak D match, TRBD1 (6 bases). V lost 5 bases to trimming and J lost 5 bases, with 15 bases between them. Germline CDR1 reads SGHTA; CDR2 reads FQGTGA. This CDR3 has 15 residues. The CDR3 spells CASSAQTGPNEKLFF. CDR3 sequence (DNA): TGTGCCAGCAGCGCACAGACAGGTCCGAATGAAAAACTGTTTTTT. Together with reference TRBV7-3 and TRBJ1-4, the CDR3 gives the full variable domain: GAGVSQTPSNKVTEKGKYVELRCDPISGHTALYWYRQSLGQGPEFLIYFQGTGAADDSGLPNDRFFAVRPEGSVSTLKIQRTERGDSAVYLCASSAQTGPNEKLFFGSGTQLSVL.

CDR3 bases: TGCGCCAGCAGCTTCTTGTTAACAGATACGCAGTATTTT. Protein sequence: CASSFLLTDTQYF. The chain couples TRBV5-1 to TRBJ2-3; D not resolved. The CDR3 has 13 residues. From germline, CDR1 is SGHRS and CDR2 YFSETQ. V lost 2 bases and J 3 bases, leaving 7 bases between the germline ends. Full variable domain (rest looked up from reference TRBV5-1 and TRBJ2-3): KAGVTQTPRYLIKTRGQQVTLSCSPISGHRSVSWYQQTPGQGLQFLFEYFSETQRNKGNFPGRFSGRQFSNSRSEMNVSTLELGDSALYLCASSFLLTDTQYFGPGTRLTVL.

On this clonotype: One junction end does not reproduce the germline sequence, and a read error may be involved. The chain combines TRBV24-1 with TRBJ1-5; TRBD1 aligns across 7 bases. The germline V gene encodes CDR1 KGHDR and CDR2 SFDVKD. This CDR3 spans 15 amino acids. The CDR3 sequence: CVTSDSGRGNQPQHF. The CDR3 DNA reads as TGTGTCACCAGTGATAGTGGCAGGGGGAATCAGCCCCAGCATTTT.

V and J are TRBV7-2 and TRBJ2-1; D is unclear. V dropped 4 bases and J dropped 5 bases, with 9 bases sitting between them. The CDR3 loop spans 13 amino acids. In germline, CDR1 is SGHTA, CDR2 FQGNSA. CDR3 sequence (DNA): TGTGCCAGCAGCTCGTATCTCGACAATGAGCAGTTCTTC. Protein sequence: CASSSYLDNEQFF.

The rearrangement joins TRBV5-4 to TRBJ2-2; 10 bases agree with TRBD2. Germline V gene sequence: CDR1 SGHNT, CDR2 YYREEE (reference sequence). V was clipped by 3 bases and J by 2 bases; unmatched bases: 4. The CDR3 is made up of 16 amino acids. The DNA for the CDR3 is TGTGCCAGCAGCTCTAGCGGGGGAGTAAACACCGGGGAGCTGTTTTTT. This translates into CASSSSGGVNTGELFF.

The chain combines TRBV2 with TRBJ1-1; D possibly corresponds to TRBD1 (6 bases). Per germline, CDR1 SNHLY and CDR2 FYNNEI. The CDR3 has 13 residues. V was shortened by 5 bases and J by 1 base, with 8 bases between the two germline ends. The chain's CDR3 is CASSRQENTEAFF. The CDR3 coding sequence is TGTGCCAGCAGTAGACAGGAGAACACTGAAGCTTTCTTT.

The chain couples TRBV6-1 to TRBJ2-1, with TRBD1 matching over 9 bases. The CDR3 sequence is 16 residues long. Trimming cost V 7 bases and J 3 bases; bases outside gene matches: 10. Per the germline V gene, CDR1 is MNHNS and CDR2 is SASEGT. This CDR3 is CASTQTPGQGYNEQFF. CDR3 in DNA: TGTGCCAGCACTCAAACTCCGGGACAGGGCTACAATGAGCAGTTCTTC.

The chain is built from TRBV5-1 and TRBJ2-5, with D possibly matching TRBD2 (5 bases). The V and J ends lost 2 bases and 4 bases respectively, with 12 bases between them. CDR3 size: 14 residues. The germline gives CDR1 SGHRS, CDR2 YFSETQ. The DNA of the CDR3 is TGCGCCAGCAGCTTTGGGGAGTCGCGAGAGACCCAGTACTTC. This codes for CASSFGESRETQYF. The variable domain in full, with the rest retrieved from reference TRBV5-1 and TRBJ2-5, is KAGVTQTPRYLIKTRGQQVTLSCSPISGHRSVSWYQQTPGQGLQFLFEYFSETQRNKGNFPGRFSGRQFSNSRSEMNVSTLELGDSALYLCASSFGESRETQYFGPGTRLLVL.